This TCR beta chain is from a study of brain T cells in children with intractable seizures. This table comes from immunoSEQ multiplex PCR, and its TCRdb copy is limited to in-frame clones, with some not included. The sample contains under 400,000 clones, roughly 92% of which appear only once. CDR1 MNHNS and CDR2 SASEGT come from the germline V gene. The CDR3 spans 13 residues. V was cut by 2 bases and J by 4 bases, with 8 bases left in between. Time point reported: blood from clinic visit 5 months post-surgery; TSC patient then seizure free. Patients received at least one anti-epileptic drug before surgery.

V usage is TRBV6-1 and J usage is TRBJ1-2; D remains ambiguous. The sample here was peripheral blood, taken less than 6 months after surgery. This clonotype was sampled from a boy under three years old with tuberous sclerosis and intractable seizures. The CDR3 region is CASSELITYGYTF. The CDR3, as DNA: TGTGCCAGCAGTGAACTGATCACCTATGGCTACACCTTC.